What follows describes a single T cell receptor (beta chain). The antigen remains unidentified. The junction differs from germline at one of its ends, possibly a read error. This sample is drawn from a study of post-analysis software for immune sequencing data. Study-wide context: Progressive-relapsing, secondary progressive and relapsing-remitting multiple sclerosis were among the disease courses included.

The TCR beta cDNA libraries carried unique molecular identifiers. Using its own MiXCR run on the PCR reads, TCRdb lists one record per CDR3 protein. This table has fewer than 850,000 distinct CDR3 sequences, just under 30% appearing once. Study-wide points: A few TRBV segments occurring more often in patients than controls included TRBV5-6, TRBV5-1 and TRBV20-1. Compared against controls, patients with multiple sclerosis displayed significantly lower normalized Chao1 diversity.

Germline V gives CDR1 SQVTM, CDR2 ANQGSEA. This CDR3 region has 14 residues. The sample taken for sequencing was blood. This chain links TRBV29-1 with TRBJ1-2; TRBD1 agrees at 7 bases. The TCR was taken from a girl between 10 and 17 years old with multiple sclerosis. The CDR3 bases are TGCGGCGTTGGTGGAGGAGACAGGGTCGATGGCTACACCTTC. Translating it yields CGVGGGDRVDGYTF.